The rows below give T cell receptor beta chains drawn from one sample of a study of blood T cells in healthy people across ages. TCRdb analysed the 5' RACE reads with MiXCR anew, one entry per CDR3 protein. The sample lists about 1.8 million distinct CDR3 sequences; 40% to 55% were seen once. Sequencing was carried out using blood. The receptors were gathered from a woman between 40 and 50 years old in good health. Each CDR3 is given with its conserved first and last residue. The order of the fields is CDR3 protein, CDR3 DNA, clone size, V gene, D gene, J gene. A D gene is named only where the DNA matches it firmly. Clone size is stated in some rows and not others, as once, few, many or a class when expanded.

CASSPGTAQYNEQFF,TGCGCCAGCAGCCCCGGGACGGCCCAATACAATGAGCAGTTCTTC,few,TRBV4-3,-,TRBJ2-1
CASMDRPSYEQYF,TGTGCCAGCATGGACAGGCCATCCTACGAGCAGTACTTC,few,TRBV6-5,TRBD1,TRBJ2-7
CSVDAALGDQYF,TGCAGCGTTGATGCAGCATTAGGCGACCAGTACTTC,many,TRBV29-1,-,TRBJ2-7
CSASGGEPQETQYF,TGCAGTGCTAGCGGGGGGGAACCGCAAGAGACCCAGTACTTC,few,TRBV20-1,TRBD2,TRBJ2-5
CATWDGANYGYTF,TGTGCCACTTGGGACGGAGCTAACTATGGCTACACCTTC,-,TRBV28,-,TRBJ1-2
CASTPTGSTEAFF,TGTGCCAGCACCCCTACAGGGAGCACTGAGGCTTTCTTT,once,TRBV6-5,-,TRBJ1-1
CASIYGTSDIMDTQYF,TGTGCCAGCATCTACGGGACTAGCGACATAATGGATACGCAGTATTTT,-,TRBV7-9,TRBD2,TRBJ2-3
CATSRDGAGISYNSPLHF,TGTGCCACCAGCAGAGATGGTGCAGGGATCTCCTATAATTCACCCCTCCACTTT,-,TRBV15,-,TRBJ1-6
CASSRGSSIPLNEQFF,TGCGCCAGCAGCAGGGGGTCTAGCATTCCTCTCAATGAGCAGTTCTTC,-,TRBV4-3,-,TRBJ2-1
CSAHPRDRGTDTQYF,TGCAGTGCACACCCGCGGGACAGGGGTACAGATACGCAGTATTTT,few,TRBV20-1,TRBD1,TRBJ2-3
CASSIRTGDNSPLHF,TGCGCCAGCAGCATCCGGACAGGGGACAATTCACCCCTCCACTTT,few,TRBV4-3,TRBD1,TRBJ1-6
CASSQQGLLEETQYF,TGTGCCAGCAGCCAGCAGGGCCTCCTGGAAGAGACCCAGTACTTC,few,TRBV5-6,-,TRBJ2-5
CASSLGEASQETQYF,TGTGCCAGCAGCTTAGGGGAGGCGAGCCAAGAGACCCAGTACTTC,few,TRBV11-3,-,TRBJ2-5
CASGLPGGHEQYF,TGTGCCAGCGGCCTCCCAGGGGGGCACGAGCAGTACTTC,few,TRBV28,-,TRBJ2-7
CSATRVGTEAFF,TGCAGTGCTACCAGGGTGGGCACTGAAGCTTTCTTT,few,TRBV20-1,-,TRBJ1-1
CSAKRAGGTEAFF,TGCAGTGCTAAAAGGGCAGGGGGCACTGAAGCTTTCTTT,-,TRBV20-1,TRBD1,TRBJ1-1
CSAPRDTLLYNEQFF,TGCAGTGCCCCCCGGGACACTCTCTTGTACAATGAGCAGTTCTTC,-,TRBV20-1,-,TRBJ2-1
CASSVSRGKSDTQYF,TGTGCCAGCAGCGTTAGTCGGGGGAAATCAGATACGCAGTATTTT,few,TRBV3-1,-,TRBJ2-3
CASSQEGGMKDYGYTF,TGTGCCAGCAGCCAAGAGGGGGGCATGAAGGACTATGGCTACACCTTC,-,TRBV4-2,-,TRBJ1-2
CASTPDSASYEQYF,TGTGCCAGCACCCCGGACAGCGCGTCCTACGAGCAGTACTTC,few,TRBV9,-,TRBJ2-7
CASSTGVRNYGYTF,TGTGCCAGCAGCACGGGCGTAAGAAACTATGGCTACACCTTC,few,TRBV2,-,TRBJ1-2
CATSVTGKSYEQYF,TGTGCCACCAGTGTGACAGGGAAGTCCTACGAGCAGTACTTC,-,TRBV24-1,TRBD1,TRBJ2-7
CASSGGDFYGYTF,TGTGCCAGCAGTGGAGGGGACTTCTATGGCTACACCTTC,-,TRBV27,-,TRBJ1-2
CASSQAGTIGYEQYF,TGTGCCAGCAGCCAAGCCGGGACAATCGGGTACGAGCAGTACTTC,few,TRBV4-2,-,TRBJ2-7
CASSPQWGGLAGGPKGSNIQYF,TGTGCCAGCAGCCCCCAATGGGGGGGACTAGCGGGGGGGCCGAAGGGGTCGAACATTCAGTACTTC,-,TRBV11-2,TRBD2,TRBJ2-4
CATLEQGTGETQYF,TGTGCCACTCTCGAACAGGGGACTGGGGAGACCCAGTACTTC,-,TRBV15,-,TRBJ2-5
CASSSGLSTTQYF,TGTGCCAGCAGCTCTGGACTATCCACAACCCAGTACTTC,few,TRBV9,-,TRBJ2-5
CASSQGSPETQYF,TGTGCCAGCAGCCAGGGTTCTCCAGAGACCCAGTACTTC,-,TRBV5-6,-,TRBJ2-5
CASGMGEETQYF,TGTGCCAGCGGGATGGGTGAAGAGACCCAGTACTTC,few,TRBV12-3/TRBV12-4,-,TRBJ2-5
CASSYSNGLYNSPLHF,TGTGCCAGCAGTTACTCGAACGGACTCTATAATTCACCCCTCCACTTT,-,TRBV6-5,-,TRBJ1-6
CSTAGLAVTQYF,TGCAGTACGGCGGGACTAGCGGTTACCCAGTACTTC,few,TRBV20-1,TRBD2,TRBJ2-5
CSASGTGGPINYGYTF,TGCAGTGCTAGTGGGACAGGAGGACCGATAAACTATGGCTACACCTTC,-,TRBV20-1,TRBD1,TRBJ1-2
CASSESDRGYYGYTF,TGTGCCAGCAGCGAATCGGACAGGGGGTACTATGGCTACACCTTC,-,TRBV9,TRBD1,TRBJ1-2
CASSYGTEPFRYTF,TGCGCCAGCAGCTACGGGACAGAACCCTTCCGCTACACCTTC,-,TRBV5-1,TRBD1,TRBJ1-2
CASSFWRVFSPLHF,TGTGCCAGCAGCTTTTGGAGGGTTTTTTCACCCCTCCACTTT,-,TRBV5-6,-,TRBJ1-6
CASTKWRGNGNQPQHF,TGTGCCAGTACCAAATGGAGGGGTAACGGCAATCAGCCCCAGCATTTT,-,TRBV19,-,TRBJ1-5
CSAIPTSGAYEQYF,TGCAGTGCTATCCCGACTAGCGGAGCCTACGAGCAGTACTTC,few,TRBV20-1,TRBD2,TRBJ2-7
CASSQGRGRKTQYF,TGTGCCAGCAGCCAGGGCAGGGGTCGGAAGACCCAGTACTTC,few,TRBV3-1,-,TRBJ2-5
CSVGRRGHSHNEQFF,TGCAGCGTTGGTCGGCGGGGTCACTCCCACAATGAGCAGTTCTTC,-,TRBV29-1,-,TRBJ2-1
CASSVGGRVNEQFF,TGTGCCAGCAGCGTTGGGGGGCGGGTCAATGAGCAGTTCTTC,-,TRBV7-2,-,TRBJ2-1
CASRTAGAPGTQYF,TGTGCCAGCAGGACAGCGGGGGCTCCAGGGACCCAGTACTTC,-,TRBV6-2/TRBV6-3,TRBD2,TRBJ2-5
CATSDLNRDRISGANVLTF,TGTGCCACCAGTGATCTTAACCGGGACAGGATCTCTGGGGCCAACGTCCTGACTTTC,-,TRBV24-1,TRBD1,TRBJ2-6
CASSSGGPPTDTQYF,TGTGCCAGCAGTTCAGGGGGGCCCCCCACAGATACGCAGTATTTT,-,TRBV6-2/TRBV6-3,-,TRBJ2-3
CASSQDPPRTSGGRYEQYF,TGCGCCAGCAGCCAAGATCCCCCACGAACTAGCGGGGGACGCTACGAGCAGTACTTC,many,TRBV4-3,TRBD2,TRBJ2-7
CSAREGEVNSPLHF,TGCAGTGCTAGGGAGGGGGAGGTTAATTCACCCCTCCACTTT,-,TRBV20-1,-,TRBJ1-6